The 32 T cell receptor beta chains listed next were all sequenced from one sample in a study of shared clonotypes between healthy human individuals. Sequenced by immunoSEQ multiplex PCR; TCRdb stores in-frame clones only, minus some. The table records 1.5 million to 1.9 million clones, about 98% of them present only once. The specimen sequenced was naive CD4+ T cells sorted from blood. Subset given: CD45RA+ positively selected. The receptors were sampled from a man aged 25 to 40 in good health.

The gene calls are TRBV6-5 and TRBJ1-5, with D maybe TRBD1 (6 bases). CDR3 size: 13 residues. The germline V and J ends were trimmed by 3 bases and 8 bases, with 11 bases remaining between them. Germline V gene data show CDR1 as MNHEY and CDR2 as SVGAGI. CDR3 bases: TGTGCCAGCAGTTATGAGGGGGGGAAGCCCCAGCATTTT. It encodes CASSYEGGKPQHF.

The chain recombines TRBV15 with TRBJ2-1, with 13 bases fitting TRBD2. CDR1 LNHNV and CDR2 YYDKDF come from the germline V gene (reference sequence). V gave up 1 base and J gave up 5 bases; unmatched junction bases: 5. The CDR3 sequence is 17 residues long. The CDR3 DNA sequence: TGTGCCACCAGCAGAGGAGGACTAGCGGGAGAAAACAATGAGCAGTTCTTC. Protein product: CATSRGGLAGENNEQFF.

The chain has TRBV6-5 and TRBJ1-2; D gene unclear. Trimming removed 6 bases at V and 4 bases at J, with 18 bases between. Germline assignment: CDR1 MNHEY and CDR2 SVGAGI. CDR3 length: 15 residues. The CDR3, as DNA: TGTGCCAGCAGCCAAATTTCTACGGGAAGCTATGGCTACACCTTC. It codes for CASSQISTGSYGYTF.

The chain is built from TRBV5-1 and TRBJ2-7; D tentatively reads TRBD1 or TRBD2 (5 bases each). The CDR3 contains 15 residues. Trimming took off 4 bases at V and 1 base at J, with 15 bases between the two ends. Germline V gene sequence: CDR1 SGHRS, CDR2 YFSETQ. Here the CDR3 reads CASSLPGPPSYEQYF. CDR3 sequence (DNA): TGCGCCAGCAGCCTACCGGGACCGCCTTCCTACGAGCAGTACTTC.

The rearrangement uses TRBV19 and TRBJ2-6; D is undetermined. Trimming shortened V by 3 bases and J by 0 bases, and 9 bases separated the two germline ends. The CDR3 totals 16 residues. The germline V gene encodes CDR1 LNHDA and CDR2 SQIVND (reference sequence). The CDR3 region has the DNA TGTGCCAGTAGTATGGCATGGGTCTCTGGGGCCAACGTCCTGACTTTC. This gives the protein CASSMAWVSGANVLTF.

V and J are TRBV5-8 and TRBJ2-3; tentatively, D is TRBD1 (5 bases). Germline lookup yields CDR1 SGHTS and CDR2 YDEGEE. Trimming stripped 0 bases from V and 2 bases from J, with 10 bases between. The CDR3 loop spans 15 amino acids. CDR3 nucleotide sequence: TGTGCCAGCAGCTTGGTAACAGGTTTCACAGATACGCAGTATTTT. Translating gives CASSLVTGFTDTQYF. The entire variable domain, with the rest obtained from reference TRBV5-8 and TRBJ2-3, is as follows: EAGVTQSPTHLIKTRGQQATLRCSPISGHTSVYWYQQALGLGLQFLLWYDEGEERNRGNFPPRFSGRQFPNYSSELNVNALELEDSALYLCASSLVTGFTDTQYFGPGTRLTVL.

The chain is built from TRBV19 and TRBJ2-1; D unclear. Germline CDR1 is LNHDA and CDR2 is SQIVND (reference sequence). This CDR3 is 13 amino acids long. V was cut by 6 bases and J by 3 bases, with 9 bases left in between. CDR3 nucleotide sequence: TGTGCCAGTAGCCCGACAAGCTACAATGAGCAGTTCTTC. Translated, it gives CASSPTSYNEQFF.

The V call is TRBV30, the J call TRBJ2-7; TRBD2 agrees at 7 bases. After removal of 0 bases from V and 6 bases from J, the junction contained 8 bases not matched to a gene. The CDR3 covers 14 residues. The germline V gene encodes CDR1 GTSNPN and CDR2 SVGIG (reference sequence). CDR3 region: CAWSVEAGVSEQYF. The CDR3 DNA sequence: TGTGCCTGGAGTGTTGAGGCGGGAGTATCCGAGCAGTACTTC.

In this sample, this clone turned up once. The rearrangement joins TRBV4-1 to TRBJ2-7, with 10 bases fitting TRBD1. The CDR3 is 18 amino acids. V shed 0 bases and J 3 bases; nucleotides not matched to a gene: 11. Germline-derived CDR1 and CDR2 are MGHRA and YSYEKL. Here the CDR3 reads CASSQDRATTGGFYEQYF. The CDR3 nucleotides read TGCGCCAGCAGCCAAGATCGGGCTACGACAGGGGGCTTCTACGAGCAGTACTTC.

This sequence joins TRBV10-3 and TRBJ1-1; TRBD1 is a possible D gene (6 bases). The V gene lost 6 bases and the J gene lost 1 base, with 18 bases spanning the gap. Germline CDR1 is ENHRY and CDR2 is SYGVKD. This CDR3 comprises 16 residues. The CDR3 nucleotides are TGTGCCATCAGACTCGAGGGGGGAGGTGGGAACACTGAAGCTTTCTTT. Translated, it gives CAIRLEGGGGNTEAFF.

The J gene is TRBJ2-7, the V gene TRBV6-5; TRBD1 matches 9 bases. Germline CDR1 MNHEY, CDR2 SVGAGI. V trimming: 6 bases; J trimming: 3 bases; junction bases outside the gene matches: 6. The CDR3 has 14 amino acids. CDR3 residues: CASSRTGDFYEQYF. The DNA of the CDR3 is TGTGCCAGCAGCCGGACAGGGGACTTCTACGAGCAGTACTTC.

The rearrangement joins TRBV18 to TRBJ2-5; D call uncertain. This CDR3 is built from 13 residues. The V and J ends lost 3 bases and 5 bases respectively, with 10 bases between them. CDR1 is KGHSH, CDR2 LQKENI, per germline. DNA for the CDR3: TGTGCCAGCTCACCGCTGACACACGAGACCCAGTACTTC. Its translation is CASSPLTHETQYF.

The J gene is TRBJ1-2, the V gene TRBV28; no firm D call. V dropped 6 bases and J dropped 0 bases, with 17 bases sitting between them. Germline V CDR1 and CDR2: MDHEN, SYDVKM. The CDR3 is 16 residues long. The CDR3 is CASSSPIWKANYGYTF. CDR3 in DNA: TGTGCCAGCAGCTCCCCCATTTGGAAAGCTAACTATGGCTACACCTTC.

This chain joins TRBV30 and TRBJ1-2, with TRBD1 identical over 11 bases. Germline V lookup: CDR1 GTSNPN, CDR2 SVGIG (reference sequence). The CDR3 runs 12 residues. J was trimmed by 6 bases and V by 7 bases; bases with no gene match: 4. The DNA for the CDR3 is TGTGCCTATGGGGACAGGGGGGATGGCTACACCTTC. Amino acid sequence: CAYGDRGDGYTF.

This chain links TRBV29-1 with TRBJ2-1; maybe TRBD2 (6 bases). Germline V gives CDR1 SQVTM, CDR2 ANQGSEA. V dropped 4 bases and J dropped 4 bases, with 8 bases sitting between them. The CDR3 totals 12 residues. CDR3 loop: CSVALAYNEQFF. In DNA form, the CDR3 reads TGCAGCGTTGCCCTAGCGTACAATGAGCAGTTCTTC.

V usage is TRBV10-3 and J usage is TRBJ2-5; 12 bases match TRBD2. The junction had 17 bases not matched to a gene; V was cut back by 5 bases and J by 4 bases. This CDR3 region has 19 residues. Per the germline V gene, CDR1 is ENHRY and CDR2 is SYGVKD. The CDR3: CAISKKMTSGSSQGETQYF. DNA of the CDR3: TGTGCCATCAGTAAGAAAATGACTAGCGGGAGTTCTCAAGGAGAGACCCAGTACTTC.

A remark on this clone: Other DNA sequences in the same sample also yield this CDR3. The chain has TRBV5-1 and TRBJ1-1; no firm D call. The V gene's germline CDR1 is SGHRS and CDR2 YFSETQ. The CDR3 spans 14 residues. Trimming shortened V by 1 base and J by 1 base, and 8 bases separated the two germline ends. The DNA for the CDR3 is TGCGCCAGCAGCTTGTTTGGCGGGAACACTGAAGCTTTCTTT. It encodes CASSLFGGNTEAFF.

The genes are TRBV5-1 and TRBJ2-7; 8 bases are shared with TRBD1. The CDR3 loop spans 15 amino acids. In germline, CDR1 is SGHRS, CDR2 YFSETQ. After removal of 3 bases from V and 2 bases from J, the junction contained 7 bases not matched to a gene. This CDR3 reads CASSSGTGAPYEQYF. CDR3 DNA: TGCGCCAGCAGCTCCGGGACAGGCGCACCCTACGAGCAGTACTTC.

The chain has TRBV27 and TRBJ2-2; D unclear. V lost 0 bases, J lost 0 bases, and 2 bases lay in between. The CDR3 runs to 14 residues. Looked up from germline, CDR1 is MNHEY and CDR2 is SMNVEV (reference sequence). CDR3 sequence: CASSLSPNTGELFF. The CDR3 DNA is TGTGCCAGCAGTTTATCGCCGAACACCGGGGAGCTGTTTTTT.

The V call is TRBV6-6, the J call TRBJ1-2, with D hard to call. The germline gives CDR1 MNHNY, CDR2 SVGAGI (reference sequence). The CDR3 consists of 13 residues. The ends were cut back, 2 bases at V and 1 base at J, with 5 bases in the middle. The CDR3 here is CASSYDVNYGYTF. The DNA of the CDR3 is TGTGCCAGCAGTTACGATGTTAACTATGGCTACACCTTC.

This sequence joins TRBV2 and TRBJ1-4, with 11 bases that match TRBD1. The CDR3 has 14 amino acids. Germline V lookup: CDR1 SNHLY, CDR2 FYNNEI. With V trimmed by 6 bases and J by 7 bases, 4 bases remained unmatched. The CDR3 DNA follows: TGTGCCAGCAGCGGGACAGGGGGGGGTGAAAAACTGTTTTTT. It is translated as CASSGTGGGEKLFF. The complete variable domain, with remaining parts taken from reference TRBV2 and TRBJ1-4, reads EPEVTQTPSHQVTQMGQEVILRCVPISNHLYFYWYRQILGQKVEFLVSFYNNEISEKSEIFDDQFSVERPDGSNFTLKIRSTKLEDSAMYFCASSGTGGGEKLFFGSGTQLSVL.

The rearrangement links TRBV6-5 to TRBJ2-3; D is uncertain. Germline V gene data show CDR1 as MNHEY and CDR2 as SVGAGI. V lost 2 bases and J 4 bases, leaving 10 bases between the germline ends. The CDR3 totals 14 residues. CDR3: CASSYALYPDTQYF. The CDR3 DNA is TGTGCCAGCAGTTACGCGCTATACCCAGATACGCAGTATTTT.

This chain joins TRBV14 and TRBJ2-1; 12 nucleotides line up with TRBD2. CDR3 length: 16 amino acids. Germline V CDR1 and CDR2: SGHDN, FVKESK. V was pared by 6 bases and J by 5 bases, with 8 bases of the junction left unmatched. CDR3: CASSLRRTSGDNEQFF. The CDR3 DNA is TGTGCCAGCAGTTTACGGCGGACTAGCGGGGACAATGAGCAGTTCTTC.

V gene TRBV5-8 combines with J gene TRBJ2-2; the D gene is possibly TRBD1 (6 bases). This CDR3 spans 14 amino acids. Deletions cut 0 bases from V and 7 bases from J, with 10 bases between. CDR1 and CDR2 from the germline V gene are SGHTS and YDEGEE. This CDR3 is CASSLAGVGGELFF. As DNA, the CDR3 is TGTGCCAGCAGCTTGGCAGGGGTAGGCGGGGAGCTGTTTTTT.

The chain employs TRBV29-1 and TRBJ2-5; possible D gene TRBD2, 6 bases. Trimming took off 4 bases at V and 4 bases at J, with 10 bases between the two ends. Looked up from germline, CDR1 is SQVTM and CDR2 is ANQGSEA. This CDR3 is 12 amino acids long. CDR3: CSVVEGSETQYF. Written as DNA, the CDR3 is TGCAGCGTTGTGGAGGGTTCAGAGACCCAGTACTTC.

The chain carries TRBV7-6 and TRBJ2-3; possibly TRBD2 for D (6 bases). CDR3 length equals 16 residues. From germline, CDR1 is SGHVS and CDR2 FNYEAQ. Trimming took off 4 bases at V and 6 bases at J, with 20 bases between the two ends. Here the CDR3 reads CASSSGSGGSGDTQYF. DNA for the CDR3: TGTGCCAGCAGCTCTGGAAGCGGAGGGTCCGGGGATACGCAGTATTTT.

CDR3 nucleotides: TGTGCCAGCTCACCGTTAGGCCTCGTGGTCCAAGAGACCCAGTACTTC. It codes for CASSPLGLVVQETQYF. The rearrangement uses TRBV18 and TRBJ2-5, with D uncertain. Looked up from germline, CDR1 is KGHSH and CDR2 is LQKENI. The V and J ends lost 3 bases and 1 base respectively, with 15 bases between them. CDR3 length: 16 residues.

The gene calls are TRBV27 and TRBJ1-4; no firm D call. Germline CDR1 and CDR2: MNHEY and SMNVEV (reference sequence). This CDR3 has 17 residues. V shed 0 bases and J shed 7 bases, with 18 bases lying between them. The CDR3 spells CASSLSHNWRDGEKLFF. The CDR3 DNA follows: TGTGCCAGCAGTTTATCGCATAATTGGAGGGATGGTGAAAAACTGTTTTTT. The complete variable domain, with remaining parts taken from reference TRBV27 and TRBJ1-4, reads EAQVTQNPRYLITVTGKKLTVTCSQNMNHEYMSWYRQDPGLGLRQIYYSMNVEVTDKGDVPEGYKVSRKEKRNFPLILESPSPNQTSLYFCASSLSHNWRDGEKLFFGSGTQLSVL.

The rearrangement links TRBV5-4 to TRBJ1-2, with D tentatively TRBD1 (6 bases). The CDR3 runs to 13 residues. Trimming shortened V by 0 bases and J by 5 bases, and 8 bases separated the two germline ends. Germline V gene sequence: CDR1 SGHNT, CDR2 YYREEE (reference sequence). The CDR3: CASSLDREYGYTF. The CDR3 DNA reads TGTGCCAGCAGCTTGGACAGGGAATATGGCTACACCTTC.

This clone was detected only once. The chain recombines TRBV10-1 with TRBJ1-3; no reliable D call. The CDR3 is 14 residues long. The germline V gene has CDR1 WNHNN and CDR2 SYGVQD (reference sequence). V was cut by 4 bases and J by 1 base, with 8 bases left in between. The CDR3 loop is CASSGSRSGNTIYF. The CDR3 region has the DNA TGCGCCAGCAGTGGCAGCCGATCTGGAAACACCATATATTTT.

J is TRBJ2-2 and V is TRBV18, with D maybe TRBD1 (6 bases). Germline V gene lookup returns CDR1 KGHSH and CDR2 LQKENI. The CDR3 consists of 14 residues. V gave up 6 bases and J gave up 5 bases, with 13 bases separating them. The CDR3 bases are TGTGCCAGCTCCCTGACCCAGGGGACCGGGGAGCTGTTTTTT. Translated: CASSLTQGTGELFF.

The chain combines TRBV6-5 with TRBJ1-2, with D unclear. The CDR3 contains 13 residues. Germline V gene sequence: CDR1 MNHEY, CDR2 SVGAGI. V was trimmed by 8 bases and J by 6 bases, leaving 16 bases between them. CDR3 protein: CASRNRAEDGYTF. In DNA, the CDR3 is TGTGCCAGCCGGAACCGGGCCGAAGATGGCTACACCTTC.